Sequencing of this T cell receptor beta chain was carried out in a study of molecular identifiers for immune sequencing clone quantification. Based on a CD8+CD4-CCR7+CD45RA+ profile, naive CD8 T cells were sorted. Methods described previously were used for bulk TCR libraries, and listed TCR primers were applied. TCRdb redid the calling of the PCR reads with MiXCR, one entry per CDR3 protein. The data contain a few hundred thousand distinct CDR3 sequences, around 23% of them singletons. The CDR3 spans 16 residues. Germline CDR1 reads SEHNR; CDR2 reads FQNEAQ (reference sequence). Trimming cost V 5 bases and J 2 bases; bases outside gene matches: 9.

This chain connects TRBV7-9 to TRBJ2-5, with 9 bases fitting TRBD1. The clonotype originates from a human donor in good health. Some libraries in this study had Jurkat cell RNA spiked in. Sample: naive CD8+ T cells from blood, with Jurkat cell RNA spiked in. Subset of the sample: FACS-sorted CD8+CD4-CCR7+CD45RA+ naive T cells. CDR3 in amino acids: CASSPPRDRAQETQYF. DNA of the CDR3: TGTGCCAGCAGCCCCCCCCGGGACAGGGCACAAGAGACCCAGTACTTC.